The present T cell receptor (beta chain) was sequenced within a study of cytomegalovirus exposure and HLA in healthy donors. Everyone who donated was a healthy bone marrow donor. V lost 2 bases and J lost 7; bases outside the gene matches: 7. Germline CDR1 and CDR2: SGHAT and FQNNGV. The CDR3 loop spans 14 amino acids. Worth noting for this clone: Its antigen remains unidentified.

The study, taken as a whole, reports: Per published reports, the classifier diagnosed cytomegalovirus status with high specificity and sensitivity. A few CMV-associated chains were confirmed in vitro to be specific for CMV antigens.

The PCR ran on 60 Vbeta and 13 Jbeta primers. Produced via immunoSEQ multiplex PCR; TCRdb's table is partial and in-frame only. Of about 130,000 clones in the sample, more than 60% were seen once. This receptor was taken from a woman aged 40 to 49 in good health and CMV-seropositive. The sample was PBMCs. V gene TRBV11-2 combines with J gene TRBJ1-1; TRBD1 matches at 7 bases. CDR3 DNA sequence: TGTGCCAGCAGCTTACCCGACAGGGTTGTTGAAGCTTTCTTT. Translated: CASSLPDRVVEAFF. The whole variable domain, filled in from reference TRBV11-2 and TRBJ1-1, reads EAGVAQSPRYKIIEKRQSVAFWCNPISGHATLYWYQQILGQGPKLLIQFQNNGVVDDSQLPKDRFSAERLKGVDSTLKIQPAKLEDSAVYLCASSLPDRVVEAFFGQGTRLTVV.